A single sample gave rise to the 15 T cell receptor beta chains below, sequenced in a study of T cell changes during pregnancy in multiple sclerosis. Method: immunoSEQ multiplex PCR; TCRdb's copy keeps in-frame clones and lacks some. The table lists tens of thousands of clones, around nine tenths of them singletons. The sample consisted of CD4+ T cells from peripheral blood mononuclear cells, taken in the second trimester of pregnancy. These receptors all come from a female donor with multiple sclerosis, enrolled in a pregnancy study.

The genes are TRBV4-3 and TRBJ1-2, with D tentatively TRBD1 (6 bases). The CDR3 has 14 amino acids. Germline V gene data show CDR1 as LGHNA and CDR2 as YSLEER. Trimming cost V 4 bases and J 6 bases, with 15 bases left between them. CDR3 region: CASSPQGGGHGYTF. The CDR3 nucleotides read TGCGCCAGCAGCCCCCAGGGAGGGGGACATGGCTACACCTTC.

The CDR3 DNA reads as TGTGCCAGTAGTATCCTTAAAGGACAGGGGAAAACTGAAGCTTTCTTT. It translates to CASSILKGQGKTEAFF. The chain has TRBV19 and TRBJ1-1; 9 bases agree with TRBD1. CDR1 and CDR2 from the germline V gene are LNHDA and SQIVND (reference sequence). The CDR3 has 16 residues. Unmatched junction bases numbered 10, after V lost 3 bases and J lost 5 bases.

The rearrangement joins TRBV6-5 to TRBJ1-4; D not certain. This CDR3 spans 15 amino acids. Deletions cut 0 bases from V and 8 bases from J, with 13 bases between. CDR1 and CDR2 (germline): MNHEY, SVGAGI. CDR3 region: CASSYSLTNTEKLFF. The CDR3 DNA reads as TGTGCCAGCAGTTACTCCTTAACCAACACCGAAAAACTGTTTTTT.

The chain couples TRBV6-5 to TRBJ2-7; 8 bases map to TRBD2. The germline V gene encodes CDR1 MNHEY and CDR2 SVGAGI. The V segment lost 0 bases and the J segment 0 bases; nucleotides outside the gene matches: 1. This CDR3 region has 15 residues. CDR3 nucleotide sequence: TGTGCCAGCAGTTACTCCGCGGGAGGCTCCTACGAGCAGTACTTC. Translation: CASSYSAGGSYEQYF.

The gene calls are TRBV29-1 and TRBJ2-3; 14 positions match TRBD2. Germline trimming cut 7 bases from V and 5 bases from J; bases unmatched to any gene: 5. The CDR3 spans 14 residues. Germline V gene lookup returns CDR1 SQVTM and CDR2 ANQGSEA. The CDR3: CSARLAGGLDTQYF. As DNA, the CDR3 is TGCAGCGCCCGACTAGCGGGAGGGTTAGATACGCAGTATTTT.

The chain employs TRBV2 and TRBJ2-3; TRBD2 agrees at 7 bases. Unmatched junction bases numbered 14, after V lost 10 bases and J lost 1 base. Germline V gives CDR1 SNHLY, CDR2 FYNNEI. This CDR3 region has 16 residues. CDR3 DNA sequence: TGTGCCACCCACCCCCGACGGGGGGTGGGCACAGATACGCAGTATTTT. Protein product: CATHPRRGVGTDTQYF.

The rearrangement joins TRBV5-4 to TRBJ1-2; 10 nucleotides line up with TRBD1. Trimming removed 4 bases from V and 2 bases from J; junction bases left unmatched: 2. Germline CDR1 is SGHNT and CDR2 is YYREEE (reference sequence). The CDR3 spans 14 residues. CDR3 sequence reads: CASSPGQGNYGYTF. Written as DNA, the CDR3 is TGTGCCAGCAGCCCGGGACAGGGGAACTATGGCTACACCTTC.

This chain joins TRBV27 and TRBJ2-7; 12 bases line up with TRBD2. The CDR3 sequence is 16 residues long. Germline CDR1 and CDR2: MNHEY and SMNVEV (reference sequence). Trimming cost V 5 bases and J 3 bases; bases outside gene matches: 8. The CDR3, as DNA: TGTGCCAGCAGTGCCTCGACTAGCGGGGGCCTCTACGAGCAGTACTTC. It encodes CASSASTSGGLYEQYF.

This clone was seen only once. This chain links TRBV13 with TRBJ2-2; a possible D gene is TRBD2 (6 bases). This CDR3 spans 18 amino acids. Looked up from germline, CDR1 is PRHDT and CDR2 is FYEKMQ (reference sequence). Trimming left V 5 bases short and J 4 bases short, with 23 bases between. This CDR3 is CASSVVVGGMTLTGELFF. The CDR3 region has the DNA TGTGCCAGCAGCGTAGTCGTTGGGGGGATGACTCTCACCGGGGAGCTGTTTTTT. Supplemented by reference TRBV13 and TRBJ2-2, the full variable domain reads AAGVIQSPRHLIKEKRETATLKCYPIPRHDTVYWYQQGPGQDPQFLISFYEKMQSDKGSIPDRFSAQQFSDYHSELNMSSLELGDSALYFCASSVVVGGMTLTGELFFGEGSRLTVL.

The genes are TRBV5-6 and TRBJ2-3; 8 bases are a match to TRBD1. The CDR3 has 15 residues. Germline loops: CDR1 SGHDT, CDR2 YYEEEE. With V trimmed by 1 base and J by 2 bases, 3 bases remained unmatched. In DNA, the CDR3 is TGTGCCAGCAGCTTGCCGCAGGGGGCCACAGATACGCAGTATTTT. Translated, it gives CASSLPQGATDTQYF.

This clone appeared a single time. This chain uses TRBV19 with TRBJ2-7, with TRBD2 identical over 15 bases. The CDR3 spans 18 residues. V lost 3 bases to trimming and J lost 7 bases; unmatched junction nucleotides: 13. The germline gives CDR1 LNHDA, CDR2 SQIVND (reference sequence). The CDR3 nucleotides read TGTGCCAGTAGTATTCGAGCTGGACTAGCGGGGGGGCCGGGGGAGCAGTACTTC. Its translation is CASSIRAGLAGGPGEQYF.

The V call is TRBV5-6, the J call TRBJ2-1; D perhaps matches TRBD2 (6 bases). CDR3 size: 16 residues. Germline lookup yields CDR1 SGHDT and CDR2 YYEEEE. Deletions cut 1 base from V and 8 bases from J, with 19 bases between. CDR3 DNA sequence: TGTGCCAGCAGCTTGAGGGAAATAGCGGTTCCCCATGAGCAGTTCTTC. Translation gives CASSLREIAVPHEQFF.

V and J are TRBV6-5 and TRBJ2-5; TRBD1 might be the D (5 bases). V shed 5 bases and J shed 5 bases, with 15 bases lying between them. The CDR3 is 14 amino acids. The germline CDR1 and CDR2 sequences are MNHEY and SVGAGI. CDR3 sequence: CASSPSAGRETQYF. Here the CDR3 DNA reads TGTGCCAGCAGTCCATCCGCAGGGCGGGAGACCCAGTACTTC.

This clone was seen just once. V usage is TRBV28 and J usage is TRBJ1-5; D gene ambiguous. The CDR3 contains 14 residues. Trimming shortened V by 2 bases and J by 4 bases, and 9 bases separated the two germline ends. Germline V gene lookup returns CDR1 MDHEN and CDR2 SYDVKM. As DNA, the CDR3 is TGTGCCAGCAGTTTACCCCAGACAAATCAGCCCCAGCATTTT. Its translation is CASSLPQTNQPQHF.

The chain links TRBV10-1 to TRBJ2-7; 9 nucleotides line up with TRBD1. This CDR3 contains 16 residues. V shed 4 bases and J 4 bases; nucleotides not matched to a gene: 11. Germline CDR1 is WNHNN and CDR2 is SYGVQD (reference sequence). CDR3 DNA sequence: TGCGCCAGCAGTGCCTTTAGGGGACAGGGACCGTACGAGCAGTACTTC. This encodes CASSAFRGQGPYEQYF.